The clone carrying this T cell receptor (beta chain) has only one observation. V was cut by 2 bases and J by 8 bases, with 12 bases left in between. The germline V gene encodes CDR1 MNHNS and CDR2 SASEGT. This CDR3 is 13 amino acids long. The data were taken from a study of blood T cell repertoires in COVID-19. Turning to the study itself: Samples of COVID-19 (acute and convalescent) were obtained from the United States, Italy and Spain. Sources were T cells, B-cell-depleted T cells, or PBMCs; the material itself was cDNA or gDNA.

In the authors' methods: Amplification of reference gene primers was used by the study to estimate nucleated cell counts. Assay used: immunoSEQ multiplex PCR; TCRdb lists only in-frame clones, some missing. V and J calls and clone size are given by that table; D and trimming were obtained from the DNA. The sample includes about 140,000 clones, 80% to 85% of them seen just once. The receptor's source is a human donor in a cohort sampled during active COVID-19. Sequenced material: peripheral blood. The chain employs TRBV6-1 and TRBJ1-2; weak D call: TRBD1 (6 bases). CDR3 residues: CASSERGSRGYTF. CDR3 coding DNA: TGTGCCAGCAGTGAAAGGGGGTCTCGGGGCTACACCTTC.